Sequencing of this T cell receptor beta chain was carried out in a study of blood T cell repertoires in COVID-19. Study-wide context: COVID-19 samples, acute and convalescent, were from the United States, Italy and Spain. In each case, the material was cDNA or gDNA derived from T cells, B-cell-depleted T cells, or PBMCs.

Authors' methods: Amplification from reference gene primers served as the basis for estimated nucleated cell counts. The method was immunoSEQ multiplex PCR; TCRdb's version includes in-frame clones alone and lacks a portion of them. The D gene and trimming were derived from the DNA, and the V and J assignments and clone size from that table. The data contain 100,000 to 150,000 clones, around four fifths of them singletons. Germline lookup yields CDR1 KGHSH and CDR2 LQKENI. The V segment lost 3 bases and the J segment 6 bases; nucleotides outside the gene matches: 7. This CDR3 comprises 15 residues. This receptor was taken from a man between 60 and 75 years old with acute or convalescent COVID-19. The chain uses TRBV18 and TRBJ1-4; 7 nucleotides align to TRBD1. Sequenced material: peripheral blood. CDR3 sequence (DNA): TGTGCCAGCTCACCCCCTCGACAGGGTTATGAAAAACTGTTTTTT. Translation gives CASSPPRQGYEKLFF.